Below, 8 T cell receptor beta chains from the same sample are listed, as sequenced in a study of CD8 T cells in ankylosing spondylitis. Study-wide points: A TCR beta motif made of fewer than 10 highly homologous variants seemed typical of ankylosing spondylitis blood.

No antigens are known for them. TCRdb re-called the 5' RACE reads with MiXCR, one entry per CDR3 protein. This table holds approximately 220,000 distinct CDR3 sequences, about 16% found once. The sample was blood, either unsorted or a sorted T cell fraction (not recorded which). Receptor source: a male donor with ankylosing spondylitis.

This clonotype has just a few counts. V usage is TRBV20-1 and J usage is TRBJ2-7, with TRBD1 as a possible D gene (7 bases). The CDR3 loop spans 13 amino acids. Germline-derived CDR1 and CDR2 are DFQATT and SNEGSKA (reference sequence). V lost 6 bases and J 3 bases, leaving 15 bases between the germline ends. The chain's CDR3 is CSADREDLYEQYF. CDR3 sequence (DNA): TGCAGTGCAGACAGGGAGGACCTCTACGAGCAGTACTTC.

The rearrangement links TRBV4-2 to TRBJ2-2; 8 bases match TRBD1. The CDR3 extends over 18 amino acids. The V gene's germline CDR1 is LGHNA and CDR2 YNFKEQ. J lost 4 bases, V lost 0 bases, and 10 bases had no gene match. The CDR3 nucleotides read TGTGCCAGCAGCCAAGATTATTGGGACAGGTTGTTCACCGGGGAGCTGTTTTTT. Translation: CASSQDYWDRLFTGELFF.

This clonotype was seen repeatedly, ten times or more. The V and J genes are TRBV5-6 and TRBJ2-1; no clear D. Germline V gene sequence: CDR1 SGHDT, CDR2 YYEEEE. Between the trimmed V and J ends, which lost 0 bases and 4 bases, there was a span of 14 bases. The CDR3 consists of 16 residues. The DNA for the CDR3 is TGTGCCAGCAGCTTGGCCCAAACTCCGAGGTACAATGAGCAGTTCTTC. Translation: CASSLAQTPRYNEQFF.

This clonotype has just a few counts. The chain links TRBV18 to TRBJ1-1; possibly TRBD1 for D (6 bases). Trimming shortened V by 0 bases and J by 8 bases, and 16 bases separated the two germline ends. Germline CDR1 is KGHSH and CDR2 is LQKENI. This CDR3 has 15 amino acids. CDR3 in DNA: TGTGCCAGCTCACCACCTATCGGGGACACGGCGGAAGCTTTCTTT. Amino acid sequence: CASSPPIGDTAEAFF.

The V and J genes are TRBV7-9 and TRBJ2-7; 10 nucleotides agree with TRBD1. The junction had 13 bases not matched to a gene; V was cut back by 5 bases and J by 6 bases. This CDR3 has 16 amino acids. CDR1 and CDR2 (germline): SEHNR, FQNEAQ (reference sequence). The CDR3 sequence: CASSPGGGDRGLEQYF. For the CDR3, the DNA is TGTGCCAGCAGCCCAGGGGGTGGGGACAGGGGACTCGAGCAGTACTTC.

CDR3 DNA: TGTGCCAGCAGCTCATTGACTAGCGGGGGATACACCGGGGAGCTGTTTTTT. Its protein product is CASSSLTSGGYTGELFF. The chain couples TRBV12-3 or TRBV12-4 to TRBJ2-2, with 12 bases identical to TRBD2. Unmatched junction bases numbered 8, after V lost 6 bases and J lost 3 bases. This CDR3 is built from 17 residues.

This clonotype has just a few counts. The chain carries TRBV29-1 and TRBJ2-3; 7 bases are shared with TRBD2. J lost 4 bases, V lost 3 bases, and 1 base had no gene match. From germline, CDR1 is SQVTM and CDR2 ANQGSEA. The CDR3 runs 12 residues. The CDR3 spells CSVESGADTQYF. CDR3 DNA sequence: TGCAGCGTTGAGAGCGGGGCAGATACGCAGTATTTT.

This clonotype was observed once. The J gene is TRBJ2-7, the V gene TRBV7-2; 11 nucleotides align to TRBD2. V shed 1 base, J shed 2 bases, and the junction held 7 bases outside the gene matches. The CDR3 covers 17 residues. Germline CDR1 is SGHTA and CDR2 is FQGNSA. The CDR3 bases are TGTGCCAGCAGCTTAGGACTAGCGGGACCAGTTACCTACGAGCAGTACTTC. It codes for CASSLGLAGPVTYEQYF.